One T cell receptor beta chain is described in this entry. This entry is derived from a study of T cell changes during pregnancy in multiple sclerosis. Measured with immunoSEQ multiplex PCR; TCRdb has only the in-frame clones, and not every one. The repertoire includes approximately 93,000 clones, under 95% of them detected once, and under 2% sits in the top ten. Sample: peripheral blood, taken in the first trimester of pregnancy. The origin of this receptor is a female donor in good health, enrolled as a control in a pregnancy study.

The CDR3 DNA follows: TGTGCCAGCAGTGAATACGGGACAGGGGGCGCACGTACTGAAGCTTTCTTT. This encodes CASSEYGTGGARTEAFF. The chain uses TRBV6-1 and TRBJ1-1, with 12 bases fitting TRBD1. The ends lost 2 bases at V and 5 bases at J; junction bases unmatched: 9. CDR3 size: 17 residues. Germline CDR1 and CDR2: MNHNS and SASEGT.